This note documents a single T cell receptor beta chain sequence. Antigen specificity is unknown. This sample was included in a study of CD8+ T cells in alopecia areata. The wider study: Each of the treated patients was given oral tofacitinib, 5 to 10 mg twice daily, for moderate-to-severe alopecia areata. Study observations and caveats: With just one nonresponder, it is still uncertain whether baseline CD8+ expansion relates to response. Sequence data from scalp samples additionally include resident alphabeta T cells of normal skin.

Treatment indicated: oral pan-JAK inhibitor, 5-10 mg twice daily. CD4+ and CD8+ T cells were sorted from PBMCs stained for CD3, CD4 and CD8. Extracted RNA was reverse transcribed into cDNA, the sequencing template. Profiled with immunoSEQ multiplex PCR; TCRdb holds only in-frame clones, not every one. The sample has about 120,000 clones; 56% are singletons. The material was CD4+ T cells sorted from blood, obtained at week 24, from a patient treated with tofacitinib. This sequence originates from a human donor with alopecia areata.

The CDR3 region has the DNA TGCGCCAGCAGCTTGCGTCGGGGGAATCATGCGGATACGCAGTATTTT. This sequence encodes CASSLRRGNHADTQYF. The V gene is TRBV5-1, the J gene TRBJ2-3; TRBD2 is a possible D gene (6 bases). V was pared by 1 base and J by 6 bases, with 18 bases between. Germline assignment: CDR1 SGHRS and CDR2 YFSETQ. This CDR3 is built from 16 residues.